The rows below give T cell receptor beta chains drawn from one sample of a study of OX40 agonist ivuxolimab in advanced cancers. Clones were sequenced by immunoSEQ multiplex PCR, and TCRdb holds only the in-frame ones, with some missing. The sample contains roughly 74,000 clones, 92% of which appear only once. The sequencing used CD4+ or CD8+ T cells sorted from blood, collected in a trial of the OX40 agonist ivuxolimab. These receptors all come from an adult with an advanced solid tumor such as melanoma, head and neck, liver or kidney cancer. CDR3s include the opening cysteine and the closing phenylalanine or tryptophan. The D gene is left open where the match is weak. Only part of the rows carry a size: once, few, many, or a class if the clone is expanded.

once TRBJ2-3 15 TRBD2 TRBV25-1 CASEIAGGDTDTQYF TGTGCCAGCGAGATAGCGGGGGGGGACACAGATACGCAGTATTTT
few TRBJ2-3 15 TRBD2 TRBV5-1 CASSLAAGVGDTQYF TGCGCCAGCAGCTTGGCCGCGGGGGTCGGAGATACGCAGTATTTT
- TRBJ2-7 16 - TRBV27 CASNPTGGVEIYEQYF TGTGCCAGCAATCCTACCGGGGGTGTTGAGATCTACGAGCAGTACTTC
- TRBJ2-3 17 - TRBV7-9 CASSPDDHGRGEDTQYF TGTGCCAGCAGCCCAGACGATCACGGCAGGGGTGAAGATACGCAGTATTTT
- TRBJ2-1 15 - TRBV7-3 CASSLGGGGLNEQFF TGTGCCAGCAGCTTAGGAGGAGGGGGCTTAAATGAGCAGTTCTTC
- TRBJ1-2 14 - TRBV7-6 CASSLGDTGYGYTF TGTGCCAGCAGCTTAGGGGATACCGGGTACGGCTACACCTTC
few TRBJ2-4 16 TRBD1 TRBV10-3 CAISDRDRVEGNIQYF TGTGCCATCAGTGACCGGGACAGGGTTGAAGGAAACATTCAGTACTTC
once TRBJ1-5 14 - TRBV30 CAWSMTGSNQPQHF TGTGCCTGGAGTATGACAGGTAGCAATCAGCCCCAGCATTTT
- TRBJ2-3 15 TRBD2 TRBV10-3 CAISELWGGLDTQYF TGTGCCATCAGTGAGCTCTGGGGGGGATTAGATACGCAGTATTTT
once TRBJ2-5 12 - TRBV27 CASSPNRQTQYF TGTGCCAGCAGTCCCAACCGGCAGACCCAGTACTTC
- TRBJ2-1 16 - TRBV5-4 CASSRVGDSLYNEQFF TGTGCCAGCAGCCGAGTAGGGGACTCCCTATACAATGAGCAGTTCTTC
- TRBJ2-7 15 TRBD1 TRBV7-3 CASSPGQGVPYEQYF TGTGCCAGCAGCCCTGGACAGGGGGTCCCCTACGAGCAGTACTTC
once TRBJ1-2 16 - TRBV7-8 CASSLGLPGSNYGYTF TGTGCCAGCAGCTTAGGGCTTCCAGGGAGTAACTATGGCTACACCTTC
- TRBJ2-7 11 - TRBV6-5 CAPCQFYEQYF TGTGCCCCCTGCCAGTTCTACGAGCAGTACTTC
few TRBJ2-7 14 - TRBV7-2 CASSPGAPHYEQYF TGTGCCAGCAGCCCGGGGGCCCCCCACTACGAGCAGTACTTC
- TRBJ2-2 17 TRBD1 TRBV6-1 CASSDSGQEIFRGELFF TGTGCCAGCAGTGATTCGGGACAGGAGATTTTCCGCGGGGAGCTGTTTTTT
once TRBJ2-1 16 TRBD2 TRBV7-9 CASSNAGLADYNEQFF TGTGCCAGCAGCAATGCGGGACTAGCGGATTACAATGAGCAGTTCTTC
once TRBJ2-7 15 - TRBV13 CASSFARDSHYEQYF TGTGCCAGCAGCTTCGCCCGGGACTCTCATTACGAGCAGTACTTC
- TRBJ2-1 17 TRBD2 TRBV4-1 CASSLQGAGGQYNEQFF TGCGCCAGCAGCCTACAAGGAGCGGGGGGGCAATACAATGAGCAGTTCTTC
- TRBJ2-1 16 TRBD1 TRBV12-5 CASGLGGQGPFNEQFF TGTGCTAGTGGTTTGGGCGGACAGGGGCCCTTCAATGAGCAGTTCTTC
- TRBJ2-5 13 - TRBV5-6 CASSLNRRETQYF TGTGCCAGCAGCTTGAACAGGCGGGAGACCCAGTACTTC
- TRBJ2-7 12 - TRBV7-9 CASRPGAGEQYF TGTGCCAGCAGGCCGGGGGCCGGGGAGCAGTACTTC
- TRBJ2-1 15 TRBD2 TRBV5-4 CASSLGGGGDAEQFF TGTGCCAGCAGCTTGGGAGGCGGGGGAGATGCTGAGCAGTTCTTC
- TRBJ1-3 14 - TRBV7-9 CASNQGVSGNTIYF TGTGCCAGCAACCAGGGCGTCTCTGGAAACACCATATATTTT
- TRBJ1-2 14 TRBD1 TRBV27 CASSFRGPSYGYTF TGTGCCAGCAGTTTCAGGGGGCCGAGCTATGGCTACACCTTC
- TRBJ2-1 14 - TRBV19 CASGETSWANEQFF TGTGCCAGTGGCGAGACCTCCTGGGCCAATGAGCAGTTCTTC
- TRBJ2-3 16 - TRBV11-3 CASSLDPSPSTDTQYF TGTGCCAGCAGCTTAGATCCCTCTCCAAGCACAGATACGCAGTATTTT
- TRBJ2-7 16 TRBD2 TRBV5-6 CASSLKEHREGVEQYF TGTGCCAGCAGCTTGAAGGAGCACCGGGAGGGTGTCGAGCAGTACTTC
- TRBJ2-5 14 - TRBV7-5 CARSLDGGTKTQYF TGTGCCAGAAGCTTAGACGGCGGGACGAAGACCCAGTACTTC
once TRBJ2-1 16 TRBD1 TRBV10-2 CASSDRGQGSYNEQFF TGCGCCAGCAGTGACCGGGGACAGGGGTCTTACAATGAGCAGTTCTTC
- TRBJ2-7 15 - TRBV7-9 CASSPPETIPGEQYF TGTGCCAGCAGCCCGCCCGAAACCATCCCGGGAGAGCAGTACTTC
- TRBJ2-1 18 - TRBV4-3 CASSQESGRLTSYNEQFF TGCGCCAGCAGCCAAGAATCTGGTAGGCTAACCTCCTACAATGAGCAGTTCTTC
- TRBJ1-2 16 - TRBV27 CASSPGHSSSNYGYTF TGTGCCAGCAGTCCGGGACATTCCTCTTCTAACTATGGCTACACCTTC
- TRBJ2-1 14 - TRBV28 CASSLLVGYNEQFF TGTGCCAGCAGTTTATTGGTCGGCTACAATGAGCAGTTCTTC
- TRBJ1-5 16 - TRBV9 CASSPDMGGSNQPQHF TGTGCCAGCAGCCCAGATATGGGGGGAAGCAATCAGCCCCAGCATTTT
- TRBJ2-7 15 - TRBV9 CASSATPGQTYEQYF TGTGCCAGCAGCGCGACGCCCGGACAGACCTACGAGCAGTACTTC
- TRBJ2-5 16 TRBD2 TRBV7-6 CASSFAASGGQETQYF TGTGCCAGCAGCTTTGCGGCTAGCGGGGGGCAAGAGACCCAGTACTTC
once TRBJ1-1 15 - TRBV6-5 CASSYSRGINTEAFF TGTGCCAGCAGTTACTCGAGGGGGATAAACACTGAAGCTTTCTTT
few TRBJ1-6 15 - TRBV5-4 CASSLVTASNSPLHF TGTGCCAGCAGCTTGGTGACGGCCTCCAATTCACCCCTCCACTTT
- TRBJ2-7 16 TRBD2 TRBV9 CASSGGLAGISYEQYF TGTGCCAGCAGCGGAGGACTAGCGGGGATCTCCTACGAGCAGTACTTC
- TRBJ2-7 14 - TRBV5-4 CASSSRDLGYEQYF TGTGCCAGCAGCTCGCGGGACCTGGGCTACGAGCAGTACTTC
- TRBJ1-2 16 TRBD1 TRBV5-1 CASSLEGQGYPYGYTF TGCGCCAGCAGCTTGGAGGGACAGGGCTACCCCTATGGCTACACCTTC